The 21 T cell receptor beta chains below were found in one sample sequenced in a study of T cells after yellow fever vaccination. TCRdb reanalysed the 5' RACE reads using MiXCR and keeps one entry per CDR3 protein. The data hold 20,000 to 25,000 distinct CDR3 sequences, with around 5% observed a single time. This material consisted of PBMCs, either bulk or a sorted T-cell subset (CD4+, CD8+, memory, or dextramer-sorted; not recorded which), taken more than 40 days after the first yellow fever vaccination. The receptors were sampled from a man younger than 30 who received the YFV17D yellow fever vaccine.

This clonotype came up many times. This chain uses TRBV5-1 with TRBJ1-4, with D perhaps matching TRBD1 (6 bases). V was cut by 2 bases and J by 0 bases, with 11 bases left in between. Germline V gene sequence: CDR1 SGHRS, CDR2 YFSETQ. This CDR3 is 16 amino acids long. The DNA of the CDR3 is TGCGCCAGCAGCTTAGTTGGACAGACAACTAATGAAAAACTGTTTTTT. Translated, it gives CASSLVGQTTNEKLFF.

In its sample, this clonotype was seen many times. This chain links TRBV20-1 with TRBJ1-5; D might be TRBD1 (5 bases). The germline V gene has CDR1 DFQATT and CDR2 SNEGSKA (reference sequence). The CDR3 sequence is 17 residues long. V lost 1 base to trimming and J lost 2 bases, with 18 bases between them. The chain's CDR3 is CSARVGHAPYGNQPQHF. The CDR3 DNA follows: TGCAGTGCTAGAGTCGGACACGCACCCTATGGCAATCAGCCCCAGCATTTT.

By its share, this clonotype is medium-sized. The CDR3 loop is CASSLGLATDTQYF. CDR3 sequence (DNA): TGCGCCAGCAGCTTGGGGCTAGCGACAGATACGCAGTATTTT. The chain uses TRBV5-1 and TRBJ2-3; D might be TRBD2 (6 bases). V was cut by 0 bases and J by 3 bases, with 8 bases left in between. The CDR3 sequence is 14 residues long. Germline lookup yields CDR1 SGHRS and CDR2 YFSETQ.

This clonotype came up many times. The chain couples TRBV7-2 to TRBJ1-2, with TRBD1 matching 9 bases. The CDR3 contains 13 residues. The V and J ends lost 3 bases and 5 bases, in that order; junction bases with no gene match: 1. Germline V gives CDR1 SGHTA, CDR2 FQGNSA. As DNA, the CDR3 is TGTGCCAGCAGCTTGGACAGGGGTTATGGCTACACCTTC. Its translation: CASSLDRGYGYTF.

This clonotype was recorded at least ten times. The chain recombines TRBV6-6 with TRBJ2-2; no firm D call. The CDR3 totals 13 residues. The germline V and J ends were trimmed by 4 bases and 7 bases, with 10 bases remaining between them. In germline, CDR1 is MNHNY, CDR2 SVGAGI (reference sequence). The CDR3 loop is CASSLAGVGELFF. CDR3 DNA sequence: TGTGCCAGCAGTTTAGCCGGAGTCGGGGAGCTGTTTTTT.

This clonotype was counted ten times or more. This CDR3 reads CASSPGNIEGNEQFF. The CDR3 coding sequence is TGTGCCAGCTCACCGGGGAATATCGAGGGTAATGAGCAGTTCTTC. The chain combines TRBV18 with TRBJ2-1, with D tentatively TRBD2 (5 bases). This CDR3 region has 15 residues. Germline assignment: CDR1 KGHSH and CDR2 LQKENI. V was trimmed by 3 bases and J by 7 bases, leaving 16 bases between them.

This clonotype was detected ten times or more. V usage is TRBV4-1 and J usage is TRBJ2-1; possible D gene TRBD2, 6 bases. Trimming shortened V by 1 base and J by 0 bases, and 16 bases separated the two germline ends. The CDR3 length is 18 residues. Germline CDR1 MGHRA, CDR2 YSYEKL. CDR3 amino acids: CASSQANLVGSSYNEQFF. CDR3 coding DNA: TGCGCCAGCAGCCAAGCCAATCTGGTCGGGAGCTCCTACAATGAGCAGTTCTTC.

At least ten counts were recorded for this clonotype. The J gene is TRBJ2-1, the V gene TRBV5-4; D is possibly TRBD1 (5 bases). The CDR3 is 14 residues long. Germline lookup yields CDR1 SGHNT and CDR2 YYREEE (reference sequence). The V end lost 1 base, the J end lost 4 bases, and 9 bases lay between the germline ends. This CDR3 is CASSLNPGYNEQFF. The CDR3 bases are TGTGCCAGCAGCTTGAATCCAGGGTACAATGAGCAGTTCTTC. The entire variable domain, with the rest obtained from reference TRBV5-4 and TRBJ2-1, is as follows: ETGVTQSPTHLIKTRGQQVTLRCSSQSGHNTVSWYQQALGQGPQFIFQYYREEENGRGNFPPRFSGLQFPNYSSELNVNALELDDSALYLCASSLNPGYNEQFFGPGTRLTVL.

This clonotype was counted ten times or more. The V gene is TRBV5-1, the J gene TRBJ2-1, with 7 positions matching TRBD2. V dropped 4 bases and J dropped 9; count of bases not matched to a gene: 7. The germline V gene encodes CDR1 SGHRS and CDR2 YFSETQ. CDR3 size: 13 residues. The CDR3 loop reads CASSHSGASEQFF. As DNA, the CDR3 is TGCGCCAGCAGCCACAGCGGGGCTTCTGAGCAGTTCTTC.

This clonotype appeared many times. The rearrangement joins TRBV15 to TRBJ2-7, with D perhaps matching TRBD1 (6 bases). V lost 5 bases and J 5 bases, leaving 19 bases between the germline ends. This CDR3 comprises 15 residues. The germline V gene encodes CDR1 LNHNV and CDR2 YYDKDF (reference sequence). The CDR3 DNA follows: TGTGCCACCAGCCGCAAGTCCAGGGGTCACGACGAGCAGTACGTC. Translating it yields CATSRKSRGHDEQYV.

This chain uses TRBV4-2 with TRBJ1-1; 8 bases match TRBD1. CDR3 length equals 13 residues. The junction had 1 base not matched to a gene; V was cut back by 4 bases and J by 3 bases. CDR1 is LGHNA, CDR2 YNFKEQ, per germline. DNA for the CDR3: TGTGCCAGCAGCCCGGACAGGGACACTGAAGCTTTCTTT. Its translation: CASSPDRDTEAFF.

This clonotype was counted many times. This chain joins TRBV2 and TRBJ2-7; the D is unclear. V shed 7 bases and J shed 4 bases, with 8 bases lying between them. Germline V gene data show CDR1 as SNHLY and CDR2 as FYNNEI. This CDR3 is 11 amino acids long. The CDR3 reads CASTPGYEQYF. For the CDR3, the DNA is TGTGCCAGCACTCCAGGTTACGAGCAGTACTTC.

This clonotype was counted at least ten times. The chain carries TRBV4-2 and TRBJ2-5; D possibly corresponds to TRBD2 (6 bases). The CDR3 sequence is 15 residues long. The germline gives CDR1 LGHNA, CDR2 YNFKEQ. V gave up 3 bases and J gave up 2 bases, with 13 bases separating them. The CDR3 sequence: CASSQGGGKQETQYF. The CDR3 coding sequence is TGTGCCAGCAGCCAGGGGGGTGGGAAGCAAGAGACCCAGTACTTC.

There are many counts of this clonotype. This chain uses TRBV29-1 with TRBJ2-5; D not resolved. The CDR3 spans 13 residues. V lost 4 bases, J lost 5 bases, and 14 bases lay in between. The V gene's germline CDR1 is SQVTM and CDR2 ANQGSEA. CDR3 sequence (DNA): TGCAGCGTTGGTTTGGTGGTTTTGGAGACCCAGTACTTC. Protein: CSVGLVVLETQYF.

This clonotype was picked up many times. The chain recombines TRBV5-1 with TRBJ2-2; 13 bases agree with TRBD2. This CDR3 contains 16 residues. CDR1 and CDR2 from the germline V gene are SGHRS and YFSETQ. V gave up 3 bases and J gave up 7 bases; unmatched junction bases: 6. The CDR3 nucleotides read TGCGCCAGCAGCTCCGGGACTAGCGGGGATGTCGGGGAGCTGTTTTTT. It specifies CASSSGTSGDVGELFF.

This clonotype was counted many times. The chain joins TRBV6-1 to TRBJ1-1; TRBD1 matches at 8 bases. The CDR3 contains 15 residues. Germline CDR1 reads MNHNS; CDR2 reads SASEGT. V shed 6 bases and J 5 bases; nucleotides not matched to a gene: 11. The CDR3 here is CASRQPTGVSTEAFF. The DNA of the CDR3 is TGTGCCAGCAGACAACCGACAGGGGTTTCGACTGAAGCTTTCTTT.

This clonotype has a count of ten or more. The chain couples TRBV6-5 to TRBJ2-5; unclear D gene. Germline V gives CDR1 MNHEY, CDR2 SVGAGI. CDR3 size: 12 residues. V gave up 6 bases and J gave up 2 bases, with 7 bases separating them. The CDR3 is CASRHSQETQYF. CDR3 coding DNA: TGTGCCAGCAGACACAGTCAAGAGACCCAGTACTTC.

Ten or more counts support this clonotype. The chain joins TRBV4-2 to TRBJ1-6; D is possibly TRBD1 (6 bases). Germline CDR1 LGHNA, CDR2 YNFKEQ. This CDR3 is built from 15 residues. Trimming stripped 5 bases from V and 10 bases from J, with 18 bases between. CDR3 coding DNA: TGTGCCAGCAGCTTACGGACAGTGTTTATGTCACCCCTCCACTTT. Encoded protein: CASSLRTVFMSPLHF.

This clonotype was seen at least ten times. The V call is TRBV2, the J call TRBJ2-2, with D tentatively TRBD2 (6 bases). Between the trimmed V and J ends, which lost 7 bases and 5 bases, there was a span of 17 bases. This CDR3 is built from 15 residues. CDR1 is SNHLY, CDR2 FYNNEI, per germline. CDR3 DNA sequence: TGTGCCAGCACCGCGACTAGAGGGGTGACCGGGGAGCTGTTTTTT. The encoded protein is CASTATRGVTGELFF.

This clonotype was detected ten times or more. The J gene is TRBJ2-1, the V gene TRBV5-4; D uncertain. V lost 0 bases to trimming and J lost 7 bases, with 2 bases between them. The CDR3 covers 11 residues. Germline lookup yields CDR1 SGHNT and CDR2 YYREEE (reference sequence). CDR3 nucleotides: TGTGCCAGCAGCTTGGAGAATGAGCAGTTCTTC. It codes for CASSLENEQFF.

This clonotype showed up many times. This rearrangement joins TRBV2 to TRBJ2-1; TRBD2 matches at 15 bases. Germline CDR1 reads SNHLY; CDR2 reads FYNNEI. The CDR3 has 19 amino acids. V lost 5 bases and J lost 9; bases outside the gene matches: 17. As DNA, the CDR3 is TGTGCCAGCAGTAAAGATACAGTGTGGACTAGCGGGGGGGTGGCTGAGCAGTTCTTC. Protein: CASSKDTVWTSGGVAEQFF.